The 21 T cell receptor beta chains in this list originate from one sample, sequenced in a study of vaccination and CD4 T cells after COVID-19 (dated 2022 in TCRdb). These receptors are not linked to any known antigen. Receptor libraries were prepared by PCR. The instrument given in TCRdb is Illumina iSeq 100. At the Johns Hopkins FTIC core, DNA from the cultured CD4+ T cells underwent TCR sequencing with the Oncomine TCR Beta short-read assay. TCRdb took the public reads, trimmed them with fastp at Q25, ran MiXCR for clone calling and kept in-frame beta chains. For every CDR3 protein sequence, its rows merge into one entry that carries the most common genes and DNA. The sample profile shows about 3,000 distinct CDR3 sequences; under 80% of them were found once. The top ten constitute around a quarter of the sample. The label giving this sample's treatment or condition can be read as: 10-day PBMC culture with coronavirus spike peptide pools or control peptides (ViraFEST assay).

Material: CD4+ T cells from blood, cultured in vitro. These TCRs come from a human donor who had recovered from COVID-19.

CDR3 DNA: TGTGCCAGCAGCCCCGCCGCAGGTTGGGGAAACACCATATATTTT. Protein: CASSPAAGWGNTIYF. The chain uses TRBV28 and TRBJ1-3; the D is unclear. Germline-derived CDR1 and CDR2 are MDHEN and SYDVKM. Trimming removed 6 bases at V and 4 bases at J, with 16 bases between. CDR3 length: 15 amino acids.

This clonotype is labeled medium-sized. The chain is built from TRBV10-3 and TRBJ2-7; 7 positions agree with TRBD1. The CDR3 loop spans 13 amino acids. The ends lost 4 bases at V and 3 bases at J; junction bases unmatched: 3. Germline loops: CDR1 ENHRY, CDR2 SYGVKD. In DNA, the CDR3 is TGTGCCATCAGTGGGGGACAGAACTACGAGCAGTACTTC. This translates into CAISGGQNYEQYF.

The chain couples TRBV6-1 to TRBJ1-1, with 12 bases lining up with TRBD1. This CDR3 is built from 15 residues. Germline V gene lookup returns CDR1 MNHNS and CDR2 SASEGT. The ends lost 6 bases at V and 4 bases at J; junction bases unmatched: 6. The CDR3 sequence is CASRGQGAFVTEAFF. The CDR3 DNA reads TGTGCCAGCAGGGGACAGGGGGCTTTCGTCACTGAAGCTTTCTTT.

V and J are TRBV4-2 and TRBJ1-2; D possibly corresponds to TRBD1 (5 bases). Germline V gene lookup returns CDR1 LGHNA and CDR2 YNFKEQ. V shed 0 bases and J shed 7 bases, with 15 bases lying between them. CDR3 length: 15 residues. CDR3 residues: CASSQDVAKGSGYTF. The DNA for the CDR3 is TGTGCCAGCAGCCAAGACGTGGCAAAGGGGAGTGGCTACACCTTC.

The chain is built from TRBV7-2 and TRBJ1-2; 9 nucleotides agree with TRBD1. In germline, CDR1 is SGHTA, CDR2 FQGNSA. The CDR3 runs 15 residues. V dropped 4 bases and J dropped 8; count of bases not matched to a gene: 11. CDR3 in amino acids: CASSYSSGTGTGYTF. CDR3 in DNA: TGTGCCAGCAGCTATTCTTCCGGGACAGGGACGGGCTACACCTTC.

The chain links TRBV19 to TRBJ2-3; tentatively, D is TRBD2 (6 bases). The ends were cut back, 9 bases at V and 2 bases at J, with 21 bases in the middle. The CDR3 has 16 amino acids. Germline values: CDR1 LNHDA, CDR2 SQIVND (reference sequence). CDR3 loop: CASAGTQHLNTDTQYF. CDR3 DNA sequence: TGTGCCAGCGCCGGGACTCAGCACCTCAACACAGATACGCAGTATTTT.

The genes are TRBV6-1 and TRBJ1-1, with a tentative D call TRBD1 (6 bases). The CDR3 loop spans 12 amino acids. V was cut by 7 bases and J by 4 bases, with 10 bases left in between. Looked up from germline, CDR1 is MNHNS and CDR2 is SASEGT. The chain's CDR3 is CASIPDSTEAFF. As DNA, the CDR3 is TGTGCCAGCATCCCGGACAGCACTGAAGCTTTCTTT.

CDR3 DNA sequence: TGTGCCAGCAGCTTAACGCGGTTAGCTAACTATGGCTACACCTTC. Translating gives CASSLTRLANYGYTF. The chain carries TRBV7-8 and TRBJ1-2; no firm D call. The CDR3 runs 15 residues. V lost 2 bases to trimming and J lost 0 bases, with 10 bases between them. The germline V gene encodes CDR1 SGHVS and CDR2 FQNEAQ. Based on the CDR3 plus reference TRBV7-8 and TRBJ1-2, the full variable domain is GAGVSQSPRYKVAKRGQDVALRCDPISGHVSLFWYQQALGQGPEFLTYFQNEAQLDKSGLPSDRFFAERPEGSVSTLKIQRTQQEDSAVYLCASSLTRLANYGYTFGSGTRLTVV.

This clonotype was seen more than once but under ten times. V usage is TRBV20-1 and J usage is TRBJ1-5, with 7 bases aligning to TRBD1. CDR3 length: 15 residues. The J segment lost 0 bases and the V segment lost 7 bases, leaving 9 bases of the junction unmatched. CDR1 and CDR2 (germline): DFQATT, SNEGSKA (reference sequence). The DNA of the CDR3 is TGCAGTGTCTCGACAGGGACGAGTAGCAATCAGCCCCAGCATTTT. This gives the protein CSVSTGTSSNQPQHF.

The rearrangement links TRBV7-9 to TRBJ1-6; a possible D gene is TRBD1 (5 bases). V was cut by 2 bases and J by 6 bases, with 8 bases left in between. Germline V gene data show CDR1 as SEHNR and CDR2 as FQNEAQ (reference sequence). The CDR3 totals 14 residues. This CDR3 is CASSLSGGNSPLHF. The CDR3 DNA is TGTGCCAGCAGCTTATCGGGGGGTAATTCACCCCTCCACTTT. Drawing the rest from reference TRBV7-9 and TRBJ1-6, the complete variable domain is DTGVSQNPRHKITKRGQNVTFRCDPISEHNRLYWYRQTLGQGPEFLTYFQNEAQLEKSRLLSDRFSAERPKGSFSTLEIQRTEQGDSAMYLCASSLSGGNSPLHFGNGTRLTVT.

The chain links TRBV7-9 to TRBJ1-1; D remains unclear. The germline V gene has CDR1 SEHNR and CDR2 FQNEAQ (reference sequence). Trimming pared 8 bases from V and 4 bases from J, leaving 14 bases between. This CDR3 region has 13 residues. CDR3 nucleotide sequence: TGTGCCAGCCTCCGGGGTTCGGGCACTGAAGCTTTCTTT. This encodes CASLRGSGTEAFF. The entire variable domain, with the rest obtained from reference TRBV7-9 and TRBJ1-1, is as follows: DTGVSQNPRHKITKRGQNVTFRCDPISEHNRLYWYRQTLGQGPEFLTYFQNEAQLEKSRLLSDRFSAERPKGSFSTLEIQRTEQGDSAMYLCASLRGSGTEAFFGQGTRLTVV.

The chain couples TRBV7-2 to TRBJ1-1; D remains unclear. V dropped 0 bases and J dropped 2 bases, with 7 bases sitting between them. The CDR3 loop spans 14 amino acids. Germline loops: CDR1 SGHTA, CDR2 FQGNSA. The CDR3 reads CASSLAPVNTEAFF. The CDR3 bases are TGTGCCAGCAGCTTAGCGCCCGTAAACACTGAAGCTTTCTTT.

The CDR3 sequence is CASRRLAPGELFF. Here the CDR3 DNA reads TGTGCCAGCAGACGACTAGCTCCCGGGGAGCTGTTTTTT. The rearrangement uses TRBV6-2 or TRBV6-3 and TRBJ2-2; 7 bases are a match to TRBD2. CDR1 and CDR2 (germline): MNHEY, SVGEGT. This CDR3 comprises 13 residues. V lost 6 bases to trimming and J lost 6 bases; unmatched junction nucleotides: 4.

For the CDR3, the DNA is TGTGCCAGCAGCTTCGTAGTCCATGGCTACACCTTC. It yields the protein CASSFVVHGYTF. J is TRBJ1-2 and V is TRBV7-2; the D is unclear. Trimming stripped 3 bases from V and 6 bases from J, with 8 bases between. Germline loops: CDR1 SGHTA, CDR2 FQGNSA. The CDR3 sequence is 12 residues long.

Worth noting for this clonotype: Possible read error: a much larger clone is one base away. This sequence joins TRBV10-3 and TRBJ1-1, with a possible D match to TRBD1 (6 bases). Germline V gene sequence: CDR1 ENHRY, CDR2 SYGVKD. With 5 bases removed from V and 1 base from J, the gap between germline ends came to 11 bases. This CDR3 spans 14 amino acids. CDR3 DNA: TGTGCCATCAGTTATCCGGACAGGAACACTGAAGCTTTCTTT. Its translation: CAISYPDRNTEAFF.

CDR3 DNA: TGCAGTGCTCGTCGACAGGGTGGCTCTGGGGCCAACGTCCTGACTTTC. This sequence encodes CSARRQGGSGANVLTF. This chain uses TRBV20-1 with TRBJ2-6, with 7 positions matching TRBD1. The V gene's germline CDR1 is DFQATT and CDR2 SNEGSKA (reference sequence). CDR3 length: 16 amino acids. V was clipped by 5 bases and J by 0 bases; unmatched bases: 7.

The chain combines TRBV27 with TRBJ1-1; weak D call: TRBD1 (5 bases). The CDR3 contains 15 residues. The germline gives CDR1 MNHEY, CDR2 SMNVEV (reference sequence). The V and J ends lost 5 bases and 0 bases respectively, with 13 bases between them. CDR3 sequence reads: CASSPLGAMNTEAFF. The CDR3 bases are TGTGCCAGCAGTCCACTCGGGGCGATGAACACTGAAGCTTTCTTT.

V gene TRBV6-5 combines with J gene TRBJ1-5, with a possible D match to TRBD1 (5 bases). In germline, CDR1 is MNHEY, CDR2 SVGAGI. The CDR3 consists of 16 residues. V lost 0 bases and J 7 bases, leaving 16 bases between the germline ends. The CDR3 reads CASSYSFWSGNQPQHF. CDR3 DNA: TGTGCCAGCAGTTACTCCTTTTGGTCAGGGAACCAGCCCCAGCATTTT.

With regard to this clonotype: This sequence is one base from a far larger clone and is likely a read error. The chain links TRBV10-3 to TRBJ1-5; D is ambiguous. V was shortened by 2 bases and J by 13 bases, with 15 bases between the two germline ends. The CDR3 covers 13 residues. CDR1 is ENHRY and CDR2 is SYGVKD in the germline V gene. The CDR3 nucleotides are TGTGCCATCAGTGAGGGATCTCACAGCACTCAGCATTTT. Protein product: CAISEGSHSTQHF.

This clonotype was observed a handful of times. CDR3 DNA: TGTGCCACCAGGACAGGGGGCGCTTTCAGGAACACTGAAGCTTTCTTT. Its protein is CATRTGGAFRNTEAFF. The chain links TRBV6-1 to TRBJ1-1; TRBD1 agrees at 11 bases. CDR1 is MNHNS, CDR2 SASEGT, per germline. J gave up 1 base and V 10 bases, and 11 bases lay outside the gene matches. The CDR3 runs to 16 residues.

The chain employs TRBV19 and TRBJ1-5, with D unresolved. The CDR3 extends over 15 amino acids. CDR1 is LNHDA, CDR2 SQIVND, per germline (reference sequence). Between the trimmed V and J ends, which lost 1 base and 4 bases, there was a span of 11 bases. CDR3 bases: TGTGCCAGTAGTATAGGGGGTCAGATAAATCAGCCCCAGCATTTT. Protein sequence: CASSIGGQINQPQHF.